These 13 T cell receptor beta chains were all obtained from the same sample, sequenced in a study of beta chain features in type 1 diabetes. Whole-study findings and limits: Type 1 diabetes patients had TCRB CDR3s that were shorter (moderately but significantly so) in all four CD4+ subsets.

The whole isolated RNA underwent reverse transcription, so sequencing captured expressed TCRB transcripts. Some clones are missing from TCRdb's copy, which holds only in-frame ones; the method was immunoSEQ multiplex PCR. Of roughly 400,000 clones listed, around a tenth were seen once; the top ten hold roughly 0.6%. These receptors' antigens are unknown. The specimen was central memory CD4+ T cells from blood. The receptor set was obtained from a man in his thirties or forties with type 1 diabetes.

This chain uses TRBV11-2 with TRBJ2-1; a possible D gene is TRBD1 (5 bases). Per germline, CDR1 SGHAT and CDR2 FQNNGV. The CDR3 is made up of 13 amino acids. V was pared by 6 bases and J by 8 bases, with 14 bases between. The CDR3 nucleotides are TGTGCCAGCAGTTATGCCCAGGGCCATGAGCAGTTCTTC. This gives the protein CASSYAQGHEQFF.

V usage is TRBV25-1 and J usage is TRBJ2-7; possible D gene TRBD1, 6 bases. CDR3 length: 13 amino acids. Trimming removed 10 bases at V and 2 bases at J, with 15 bases between. Germline V CDR1 and CDR2: MGHDK, SYGVNS. The CDR3 loop reads CATLHRVTYEQYF. The CDR3 DNA reads as TGTGCCACCCTTCACAGGGTTACCTACGAGCAGTACTTC.

The chain has TRBV19 and TRBJ2-7; maybe TRBD1 (5 bases). The CDR3 sequence is 15 residues long. Germline V gene lookup returns CDR1 LNHDA and CDR2 SQIVND (reference sequence). The V and J ends lost 5 bases and 0 bases respectively, with 14 bases between them. CDR3 in amino acids: CASSSQSTASYEQYF. The CDR3 DNA reads TGTGCCAGTAGTTCCCAATCGACAGCCTCCTACGAGCAGTACTTC.

This clone was recorded a few times. The rearrangement links TRBV19 to TRBJ2-7; perhaps TRBD2 as D (5 bases). This CDR3 is 15 amino acids long. V lost 6 bases and J 0 bases, leaving 15 bases between the germline ends. Germline-derived CDR1 and CDR2 are LNHDA and SQIVND (reference sequence). CDR3: CASSPRTGISYEQYF. The CDR3 bases are TGTGCCAGTAGCCCAAGGACTGGGATCTCCTACGAGCAGTACTTC. The full variable domain, rest sourced from reference TRBV19 and TRBJ2-7, is DGGITQSPKYLFRKEGQNVTLSCEQNLNHDAMYWYRQDPGQGLRLIYYSQIVNDFQKGDIAEGYSVSREKKESFPLTVTSAQKNPTAFYLCASSPRTGISYEQYFGPGTRLTVT.

This clone was detected ten times or more. V is TRBV29-1 and J is TRBJ2-6; D not resolved. Looked up from germline, CDR1 is SQVTM and CDR2 is ANQGSEA. CDR3 size: 14 residues. Trimming took 4 bases from V and 4 from J, leaving 11 bases between them. The CDR3 is CSVGGRSGANVLTF. In DNA form, the CDR3 reads TGCAGCGTTGGAGGACGGTCCGGGGCCAACGTCCTGACTTTC.

This clone was counted between two and nine times. The chain combines TRBV4-1 with TRBJ2-5, with 8 bases that match TRBD2. The CDR3 sequence is 15 residues long. Germline V gene sequence: CDR1 MGHRA, CDR2 YSYEKL. V lost 7 bases to trimming and J lost 4 bases; unmatched junction nucleotides: 11. The CDR3 is CASTREAGGGETQYF. The CDR3 DNA follows: TGCGCCAGCACCCGGGAGGCGGGAGGTGGAGAGACCCAGTACTTC.

This clone was seen a few times. CDR3 sequence (DNA): TGTGCCGGTCGACAGGAGAATGAAAAACTGTTTTTT. This codes for CAGRQENEKLFF. This chain uses TRBV2 with TRBJ1-4, with D possibly being TRBD1 (6 bases). The CDR3 length is 12 residues. The V end was cut by 11 bases, the J end by 5 bases, with 12 bases between. The germline V gene has CDR1 SNHLY and CDR2 FYNNEI.

J is TRBJ1-3 and V is TRBV2; the D gene is possibly TRBD1 (6 bases). There are 13 residues in the CDR3. Trimming left V 5 bases short and J 4 bases short, with 9 bases between. Germline values: CDR1 SNHLY, CDR2 FYNNEI. The CDR3 DNA reads as TGTGCCAGCAGTACAGGGAACGGAAACACCATATATTTT. Encoded protein: CASSTGNGNTIYF.

In its sample, this clone was seen many times. This rearrangement joins TRBV5-1 to TRBJ2-1; D is tentatively TRBD1 or TRBD2 (5 bases each). Germline loops: CDR1 SGHRS, CDR2 YFSETQ. The germline V and J ends were trimmed by 0 bases and 7 bases, with 20 bases remaining between them. This CDR3 region has 17 residues. The CDR3 sequence is CASSLAAFRSGSNEQFF. CDR3 sequence (DNA): TGCGCCAGCAGCTTGGCCGCTTTTCGCTCAGGGAGTAATGAGCAGTTCTTC.

This clone was seen only a few times. V and J are TRBV9 and TRBJ2-3; either TRBD1 or TRBD2 may supply D (5 bases each). This CDR3 is 17 amino acids long. Germline CDR1 SGDLS, CDR2 YYNGEE. V gave up 0 bases and J gave up 2 bases, with 16 bases separating them. CDR3 DNA: TGTGCCAGCAGCGTAGCTACGGGGCCTTATTTCACAGATACGCAGTATTTT. This gives the protein CASSVATGPYFTDTQYF.

This clone was counted only a few times. V usage is TRBV29-1 and J usage is TRBJ2-5; D gene ambiguous. The CDR3 is 11 residues long. Germline-derived CDR1 and CDR2 are SQVTM and ANQGSEA. Between the trimmed V and J ends, which lost 6 bases and 2 bases, there was a span of 7 bases. CDR3 bases: TGCAGCGTCCTTTCACAAGAGACCCAGTACTTC. It specifies CSVLSQETQYF.

This rearrangement joins TRBV19 to TRBJ2-7; 8 bases match TRBD2. Per germline, CDR1 LNHDA and CDR2 SQIVND (reference sequence). This CDR3 comprises 15 residues. V lost 4 bases, J lost 6 bases, and 11 bases stayed unmatched. CDR3 residues: CASSRSSGSAGEQYF. CDR3 DNA sequence: TGTGCCAGTAGTAGATCGAGCGGGAGTGCTGGCGAGCAGTACTTC.

V is TRBV6-5 and J is TRBJ1-5; the match to TRBD1 covers 7 bases. The V gene's germline CDR1 is MNHEY and CDR2 SVGAGI. CDR3 length: 14 residues. J lost 5 bases, V lost 0 bases, and 1 base had no gene match. In nucleotides, the CDR3 is TGTGCCAGCAGTTACTCGACAGGGCATCAGCCCCAGCATTTT. It is translated as CASSYSTGHQPQHF.